This T cell receptor beta chain was retrieved from a study of T cell repertoires in cytomegalovirus infection. Study information: From public TCR beta signatures came an indication of both CMV infection and matching HLA type.

Via MiXCR, TCRdb re-called the reads, giving one row per CDR3 protein. Among hundreds of thousands of distinct CDR3 sequences, approximately 8.9% were seen once, and the ten largest hold about 2.3%. This clonotype was seen repeatedly, ten times or more. The antigen is not known. V was clipped by 3 bases and J by 4 bases; unmatched bases: 5. The CDR3 consists of 15 residues. Study-level findings and limits: HLA-C-restricted CMV-specific TCR beta clonotypes prevailed in the ex vivo response. The study identified carriers of CMV plus the relevant HLA from cumulative public TCR beta family frequency.

The chain employs TRBV12-3 or TRBV12-4 and TRBJ1-1; 10 bases map to TRBD1. Sequenced: PBMCs. The clonotype originates from a human donor in good health (CMV status not recorded). Some clones in this sample may be carry-over from other donors' samples. The CDR3 sequence: CASSLTGGGGTEAFF. CDR3 in DNA: TGTGCCAGCAGTTTGACAGGGGGCGGTGGCACTGAAGCTTTCTTT.